The rows below give T cell receptor beta chains drawn from one sample of a study of blood T cell repertoires in COVID-19. The method was immunoSEQ multiplex PCR; TCRdb's version includes in-frame clones alone and lacks a portion of them. The top ten clones hold about 7.6% of a sample with a few hundred thousand clones, about 86% of them seen once. Sequenced sample: peripheral blood. The receptors shown here come from a woman between 55 and 75 years old with COVID-19, enrolled during active disease. Each CDR3 is given with its conserved first and last residue. A D gene is named only where the DNA matches it firmly. Only some rows state a clone size, as once, few, many or a class for expanded clones.

v_call,clone_size,j_call,d_call,cdr3_nt,cdr3_aa
TRBV3-1/TRBV3-2,NA,TRBJ1-1,NA,TGTGCCAGCAGCCAAGGTCCGAGGACTGAAGCTTTCTTT,CASSQGPRTEAFF
TRBV6-6,NA,TRBJ2-3,NA,TGTGCCTCACAGAGACTAGGACCAGATACGCAGTATTTT,CASQRLGPDTQYF
TRBV11-3,NA,TRBJ1-4,NA,TGTGCCAGCAGCTTACGGCCCGGACACCATATCGCAACTAATGAAAAACTGTTTTTT,CASSLRPGHHIATNEKLFF
TRBV4-2,NA,TRBJ2-3,TRBD2,TGTGCCAGCAATGGGGGGACTAGCTATTCAGATACGCAGTATTTT,CASNGGTSYSDTQYF
TRBV30,NA,TRBJ1-3,NA,TGTGCCTGGAGTGATGGCATCTCTGGAAACACCATATATTTT,CAWSDGISGNTIYF
TRBV27,NA,TRBJ1-2,NA,TGTGCCAGCAGTGCCAGGGTTTATGGTCGCTATGGCTACACCTTC,CASSARVYGRYGYTF
TRBV11-1,NA,TRBJ1-2,TRBD1,TGTGCCAGCAGCTCCCGGGACAGGGTAGACTATGGCTACACCTTC,CASSSRDRVDYGYTF
TRBV6-5,NA,TRBJ1-3,TRBD1,TGTGCCAGCAGTTACTCGGGGACAGGGGGCTGGAACACCATATATTTT,CASSYSGTGGWNTIYF
TRBV11-3,once,TRBJ1-2,NA,TGTGCCAGCAGCCCCCCTACCAATCCGGGACACGGCTACACCTTC,CASSPPTNPGHGYTF
TRBV4-3,NA,TRBJ1-1,NA,TGCGCCAGCAGCCAAGCGCAGGGTTACATGAACACTGAAGCTTTCTTT,CASSQAQGYMNTEAFF
TRBV9,NA,TRBJ2-1,TRBD1,TGTGCCAGCAGCGGAACTGGGACAGGGAATTTCAATGAGCAGTTCTTC,CASSGTGTGNFNEQFF
TRBV29-1,NA,TRBJ2-7,NA,TGCAGCGTTGAAGATCTCTACGAGCAGTACTTC,CSVEDLYEQYF
TRBV29-1,NA,TRBJ1-2,NA,TGCACGGCCCGGACAGACAACTATGGCTACACCTTC,CTARTDNYGYTF
TRBV6-2/TRBV6-3,NA,TRBJ1-2,NA,TGTGCCAGCAGTTACTCGGGGCGACTGGATGGCTACACCTTC,CASSYSGRLDGYTF
TRBV7-9,once,TRBJ1-5,TRBD1,TGTGCCAGCAGCGCAACCGGGGCGTGGCAGGGGGAAAGCAATCAGCCCCAGCATTTT,CASSATGAWQGESNQPQHF
TRBV7-9,NA,TRBJ2-3,NA,TGTGCCACCACAACGTTCCCTAATACGCAGTATTTT,CATTTFPNTQYF
TRBV7-3,NA,TRBJ2-3,TRBD2,TGTGCCAGCAGCTTATCGCTAGCGGGAGATACGCAGTATTTT,CASSLSLAGDTQYF
TRBV6-5,NA,TRBJ1-6,TRBD1,TGTGCCAGCAGGTCACTGGGACAGGTTGACTCACCCCTCCACTTT,CASRSLGQVDSPLHF
TRBV6-5,NA,TRBJ2-7,NA,TGTGCCAGCAGTTCCACCTCTAGCGAGCAGTACTTC,CASSSTSSEQYF
TRBV3-1/TRBV3-2,NA,TRBJ2-7,TRBD1,TGTGCCAGCAGCCCAGGGACAGGGTGGTCCTACGAGCAGTACTTC,CASSPGTGWSYEQYF
TRBV5-5,once,TRBJ1-1,NA,TGTGCCAGCAGCTTTGCCAGCGAGATCGAAGCTTTCTTT,CASSFASEIEAFF
TRBV27,once,TRBJ2-7,NA,TGTGCCAGCGGTTCTGTTGGGACAACCTACGAGCAGTACTTC,CASGSVGTTYEQYF
TRBV30,NA,TRBJ2-2,NA,TGTGCCTGGACCCTGTGGACAGCTGGGGAGCTGTTTTTT,CAWTLWTAGELFF
TRBV18,NA,TRBJ2-1,TRBD2,TGTGCCAGCGCCGGGGGGAGCTCCTACAATGAGCAGTTCTTC,CASAGGSSYNEQFF
TRBV7-3,once,TRBJ2-3,TRBD2,TGTGCCAGCAGCCCCCGGGGGGCACGGGGGGGCCCAGATACGCAGTATTTT,CASSPRGARGGPDTQYF
TRBV4-1,NA,TRBJ1-4,NA,TGCGCCAGCAGCCAAAGTCCAGCTGGGGGCGGTGAAAAACTGTTTTTT,CASSQSPAGGGEKLFF
TRBV7-9,NA,TRBJ1-1,NA,TGTGCCAGCAGCTTTAATGCGGGGGCAGACACTGAAGCTTTCTTT,CASSFNAGADTEAFF
TRBV24-1,NA,TRBJ1-2,NA,TGTGCCACCAGTGACCAGGTGGGGGGGCTCGGTGGCTACACCTTC,CATSDQVGGLGGYTF
TRBV5-1,once,TRBJ2-1,TRBD2,TGCGCCACTGCGGGGGGCGGTAAAAATGAGCAGTTCTTC,CATAGGGKNEQFF
TRBV4-1,NA,TRBJ2-3,TRBD1,TGCGCCAGCAGCCCAGGACAGGGTCGGGTCACAGATACGCAGTATTTT,CASSPGQGRVTDTQYF
TRBV5-5,few,TRBJ1-1,TRBD1,TGTGCCAGCAGCCCACGGACAGGGTGGGCCACTGAAGCTTTCTTT,CASSPRTGWATEAFF
TRBV12-5,NA,TRBJ2-1,TRBD1,TGTGCTAGTGGAACCGGGACAGGAGCGAACAATGAGCAGTTCTTC,CASGTGTGANNEQFF
TRBV30,NA,TRBJ2-3,NA,TGTGCCTGGAGTGGACCCGCTAGGGATACGCAGTATTTT,CAWSGPARDTQYF